Each of the 19 T cell receptor beta chains below was sequenced from the same sample in a study of blood T cell repertoires in COVID-19. Method: immunoSEQ multiplex PCR; TCRdb's copy keeps in-frame clones and lacks some. Of approximately 140,000 clones listed, approximately 87% were seen once; the top ten hold 2% to 2.5%. Sequenced input: peripheral blood. These receptors all stem from a man between 65 and 85 years old with active COVID-19.

This rearrangement joins TRBV6-2 or TRBV6-3 to TRBJ2-2; TRBD2 might be the D (5 bases). Germline-derived CDR1 and CDR2 are MNHEY and SVGEGT. V shed 5 bases and J shed 5 bases, with 18 bases lying between them. This CDR3 has 16 amino acids. CDR3 region: CASSASLAWETGELFF. The DNA for the CDR3 is TGTGCCAGCAGTGCCTCCCTAGCTTGGGAGACCGGGGAGCTGTTTTTT.

The rearrangement links TRBV15 to TRBJ1-1, with D uncertain. CDR3 length: 13 residues. Trimming stripped 0 bases from V and 0 bases from J, with 2 bases between. Germline assignment: CDR1 LNHNV and CDR2 YYDKDF (reference sequence). DNA for the CDR3: TGTGCCACCAGCAGAGACATGAACACTGAAGCTTTCTTT. Translated, it gives CATSRDMNTEAFF.

The gene calls are TRBV11-2 and TRBJ2-7, with 9 nucleotides matching TRBD1. The trim removed 4 bases at V and 0 bases at J, leaving 7 bases unmatched. Germline V gene lookup returns CDR1 SGHAT and CDR2 FQNNGV. This CDR3 spans 16 amino acids. The CDR3 sequence is CASSSHRDRASYEQYF. The CDR3 DNA reads TGTGCCAGCAGCTCCCACCGGGACAGGGCCTCCTACGAGCAGTACTTC.

The rearrangement uses TRBV29-1 and TRBJ2-3, with TRBD2 identical over 7 bases. Per the germline V gene, CDR1 is SQVTM and CDR2 is ANQGSEA. Germline trimming cut 0 bases from V and 0 bases from J; bases unmatched to any gene: 6. This CDR3 is 16 amino acids long. The CDR3, as DNA: TGCAGCGTTGAAGATCAGGCGGGAGAGAGCACAGATACGCAGTATTTT. Its translation is CSVEDQAGESTDTQYF.

CDR3 DNA sequence: TGTGCCACCAGCACCCCACAGGGCCGGGGCTACACCTTC. It is translated as CATSTPQGRGYTF. This rearrangement joins TRBV15 to TRBJ1-2; D is possibly TRBD1 (6 bases). Trimming took 4 bases from V and 8 from J, leaving 14 bases between them. The CDR3 length is 13 residues. Germline CDR1 is LNHNV and CDR2 is YYDKDF (reference sequence). The full variable domain, rest sourced from reference TRBV15 and TRBJ1-2, is DAMVIQNPRYQVTQFGKPVTLSCSQTLNHNVMYWYQQKSSQAPKLLFHYYDKDFNNEADTPDNFQSRRPNTSFCFLDIRSPGLGDTAMYLCATSTPQGRGYTFGSGTRLTVV.

The rearrangement uses TRBV5-6 and TRBJ1-5; 7 nucleotides align to TRBD1. Germline-derived CDR1 and CDR2 are SGHDT and YYEEEE. CDR3 size: 14 residues. Trimming took 4 bases from V and 4 from J; bases not matched to a gene: 5. The CDR3 DNA reads TGTGCCAGCAGCCTGGGACAGAAGAATCAGCCCCAGCATTTT. It specifies CASSLGQKNQPQHF.

The chain links TRBV5-1 to TRBJ1-3; the D is unclear. CDR1 is SGHRS, CDR2 YFSETQ, per germline. Trimming removed 4 bases from V and 1 base from J, with 21 bases in between. The CDR3 has 18 residues. The CDR3 DNA reads TGCGCCAGCAGCCAACAGCGGCTCACCGAGAAGTCTGGAAACACCATATATTTT. This sequence encodes CASSQQRLTEKSGNTIYF.

The CDR3 spells CASSSLAGGQYYGYTF. The CDR3 bases are TGCGCCAGCAGCTCCCTCGCTGGGGGACAGTACTATGGCTACACCTTC. The V gene is TRBV5-1, the J gene TRBJ1-2; the match to TRBD1 covers 7 bases. The ends lost 3 bases at V and 3 bases at J; junction bases unmatched: 11. The CDR3 contains 16 residues. Germline loops: CDR1 SGHRS, CDR2 YFSETQ. Full variable domain (rest looked up from reference TRBV5-1 and TRBJ1-2): KAGVTQTPRYLIKTRGQQVTLSCSPISGHRSVSWYQQTPGQGLQFLFEYFSETQRNKGNFPGRFSGRQFSNSRSEMNVSTLELGDSALYLCASSSLAGGQYYGYTFGSGTRLTVV.

J is TRBJ2-5 and V is TRBV30, with TRBD2 as a possible D gene (5 bases). The CDR3 consists of 14 residues. In germline, CDR1 is GTSNPN, CDR2 SVGIG (reference sequence). V lost 0 bases, J lost 4 bases, and 12 bases lay in between. CDR3 region: CAWSVLGRGETQYF. Here the CDR3 DNA reads TGTGCCTGGAGTGTACTAGGTCGGGGAGAGACCCAGTACTTC.

The V gene is TRBV9, the J gene TRBJ2-1, with unresolved D. The CDR3 is 15 residues long. The ends were cut back, 3 bases at V and 1 base at J, with 11 bases in the middle. CDR1 and CDR2 (germline): SGDLS, YYNGEE. CDR3: CASSEYSGSYNEQFF. The CDR3 bases are TGTGCCAGCAGCGAGTACAGTGGGTCCTACAATGAGCAGTTCTTC. The full variable domain, in which reference TRBV9 and TRBJ2-1 provide the parts outside the CDR3, is DSGVTQTPKHLITATGQRVTLRCSPRSGDLSVYWYQQSLDQGLQFLIQYYNGEERAKGNILERFSAQQFPDLHSELNLSSLELGDSALYFCASSEYSGSYNEQFFGPGTRLTVL.

The CDR3 DNA reads as TGTGCCAGCAGCCCCGGGACTAGCGGGATCTACAATGAGCAGTTCTTC. This encodes CASSPGTSGIYNEQFF. This chain connects TRBV5-4 to TRBJ2-1; 13 bases match TRBD2. The CDR3 contains 16 residues. Germline values: CDR1 SGHNT, CDR2 YYREEE (reference sequence). With V trimmed by 4 bases and J by 3 bases, 4 bases remained unmatched.

This sequence joins TRBV30 and TRBJ2-1; 11 bases align to TRBD2. Germline-derived CDR1 and CDR2 are GTSNPN and SVGIG (reference sequence). The CDR3 spans 14 residues. V gave up 4 bases and J gave up 4 bases; unmatched junction bases: 3. The CDR3 region is CAWKTSGIYNEQFF. In DNA, the CDR3 is TGTGCCTGGAAGACTAGCGGGATTTACAATGAGCAGTTCTTC.

The rearrangement joins TRBV28 to TRBJ2-4, with a weak D call TRBD2 (5 bases). Trimming shortened V by 7 bases and J by 2 bases, and 12 bases separated the two germline ends. Germline V gene data show CDR1 as MDHEN and CDR2 as SYDVKM. The length of the CDR3 is 14 residues. CDR3 protein: CASNVLGTKNIQYF. CDR3 in DNA: TGTGCCAGCAATGTCCTCGGGACCAAAAACATTCAGTACTTC.

The chain links TRBV11-2 to TRBJ2-1; possibly TRBD1 for D (5 bases). This CDR3 contains 13 residues. Trimming shortened V by 5 bases and J by 8 bases, and 13 bases separated the two germline ends. Germline V gene lookup returns CDR1 SGHAT and CDR2 FQNNGV. The CDR3 loop is CASSPELGDEQFF. The DNA for the CDR3 is TGTGCCAGCAGCCCAGAGCTAGGGGATGAGCAGTTCTTC.

The chain is built from TRBV6-5 and TRBJ1-5, with 9 bases lining up with TRBD1. Germline loops: CDR1 MNHEY, CDR2 SVGAGI. CDR3 size: 13 residues. Trimming removed 6 bases from V and 10 bases from J; junction bases left unmatched: 7. DNA for the CDR3: TGTGCCAGCAGGACAGGGGGGTTAGGACCCCAGCATTTT. Its protein product is CASRTGGLGPQHF.

This clone appeared a single time. The chain couples TRBV10-1 to TRBJ2-3, with D maybe TRBD2 (6 bases). Trimming left V 2 bases short and J 6 bases short, with 12 bases between. CDR3 size: 14 residues. Germline V gene lookup returns CDR1 WNHNN and CDR2 SYGVQD (reference sequence). CDR3 loop: CASSENPGGDTQYF. The DNA for the CDR3 is TGCGCCAGCAGTGAGAACCCCGGAGGGGATACGCAGTATTTT.

The chain employs TRBV4-1 and TRBJ2-1; 10 positions agree with TRBD2. The CDR3 consists of 16 residues. The germline V gene encodes CDR1 MGHRA and CDR2 YSYEKL. V lost 0 bases to trimming and J lost 7 bases; unmatched junction nucleotides: 6. CDR3 sequence: CASSQEWASGGNEQFF. In DNA, the CDR3 is TGCGCCAGCAGCCAAGAATGGGCTAGCGGGGGAAATGAGCAGTTCTTC.

This clone appeared once. The CDR3 here is CASSQGTGRGNTEAFF. The CDR3 DNA sequence: TGTGCCAGCAGCCAAGGGACAGGGAGGGGGAACACTGAAGCTTTCTTT. The chain couples TRBV3-1 (or the pseudogene TRBV3-2) to TRBJ1-1; 8 nucleotides line up with TRBD1. J was trimmed by 1 base and V by 1 base; bases with no gene match: 5. The CDR3 contains 16 residues. Germline CDR1 is LGHDT and CDR2 is YNNKEL (reference sequence).

This clone has more than one count but fewer than ten. The chain joins TRBV24-1 to TRBJ2-7; D possibly corresponds to TRBD2 (5 bases). This CDR3 has 19 amino acids. Germline CDR1 KGHDR, CDR2 SFDVKD. With 0 bases removed from V and 3 bases from J, the gap between germline ends came to 23 bases. The CDR3 reads CATSDLLFPAEEGHYEQYF. In DNA, the CDR3 is TGTGCCACCAGTGATTTGCTTTTCCCAGCGGAGGAAGGGCACTACGAGCAGTACTTC.